One sample yielded the 26 T cell receptor beta chains listed below, sequenced in a study of beta chain features in type 1 diabetes. Expressed TCRB transcripts got sequenced, as all isolated RNA was reverse transcribed. TCRdb's table, derived via immunoSEQ multiplex PCR, lists solely in-frame clones and lacks some. The data show about 40,000 clones, roughly 49% seen once. Input material: central memory CD4+ T cells from blood. The receptors derive from a woman under 30 in good health.

The chain joins TRBV9 to TRBJ1-1; D is uncertain. Trimming took 0 bases from V and 0 from J, leaving 6 bases between them. Germline assignment: CDR1 SGDLS and CDR2 YYNGEE. The CDR3 is made up of 14 amino acids. The CDR3 sequence: CASSVGPLNTEAFF. The CDR3 DNA follows: TGTGCCAGCAGCGTAGGGCCTCTGAACACTGAAGCTTTCTTT.

The chain links TRBV5-1 to TRBJ1-1; the match to TRBD1 covers 8 bases. The CDR3 covers 13 residues. After removal of 7 bases from V and 0 bases from J, the junction contained 2 bases not matched to a gene. Germline CDR1 is SGHRS and CDR2 is YFSETQ. The CDR3 sequence is CASQTGVNTEAFF. DNA of the CDR3: TGCGCCAGCCAGACAGGGGTGAACACTGAAGCTTTCTTT.

V usage is TRBV11-3 and J usage is TRBJ2-1; 8 nucleotides match TRBD1. The V gene's germline CDR1 is SGHNT and CDR2 YENEEA. With 3 bases clipped from V and 9 bases from J, the junction kept 7 bases outside the gene matches. The CDR3 has 14 residues. In DNA, the CDR3 is TGTGCCAGCAGCTTCGGACAGGGATTCGGTGAGCAGTTCTTC. Encoded protein: CASSFGQGFGEQFF.

The sample holds a few counts of this clone. The CDR3 here is CASSLSGDNYGYTF. The DNA for the CDR3 is TGTGCCAGCAGCTTGTCGGGGGATAACTATGGCTACACCTTC. The genes are TRBV5-4 and TRBJ1-2, with D possibly being TRBD1 (5 bases). Germline CDR1 and CDR2: SGHNT and YYREEE (reference sequence). The CDR3 contains 14 residues. V was pared by 1 base and J by 1 base, with 8 bases between.

The genes are TRBV7-3 and TRBJ2-2, with D maybe TRBD2 (5 bases). Germline V lookup: CDR1 SGHTA, CDR2 FQGTGA. Trimming took 1 base from V and 1 from J, leaving 13 bases between them. The CDR3 totals 17 residues. This CDR3 is CASSLNAWGVNTGELFF. The CDR3, as DNA: TGTGCCAGCAGCTTAAACGCGTGGGGAGTGAACACCGGGGAGCTGTTTTTT.

The gene calls are TRBV5-1 and TRBJ2-5, with TRBD2 matching 8 bases. The CDR3 loop spans 15 amino acids. CDR1 and CDR2 from the germline V gene are SGHRS and YFSETQ. J gave up 3 bases and V 4 bases, and 8 bases lay outside the gene matches. The chain's CDR3 is CASSLLAGREETQYF. The CDR3 nucleotides are TGCGCCAGCAGCCTCTTAGCGGGACGCGAAGAGACCCAGTACTTC.

This chain uses TRBV15 with TRBJ2-3, with TRBD2 matching 10 bases. Germline loops: CDR1 LNHNV, CDR2 YYDKDF (reference sequence). The CDR3 runs to 16 residues. V was pared by 2 bases and J by 5 bases, with 7 bases of the junction left unmatched. CDR3 in DNA: TGTGCCACCAGCAGACGTAGCGGGGGGCGGGTAGATACGCAGTATTTT. Residues: CATSRRSGGRVDTQYF.

The V call is TRBV21-1, the J call TRBJ2-6; the table's D call, TRBD1, has no DNA check behind it. TRBV21-1 is classified as a pseudogene. The CDR3 is 18 residues long. CDR3 DNA: TGTGCCAGCAGCTGGGCTATGCTACAACAAAGTCGGGCCAACGTCCTGACTTTC. Its protein product is CASSWAMLQQSRANVLTF.

In its sample, this clone was seen a few times. This chain joins TRBV5-6 and TRBJ1-5; no definite D call. The germline V gene has CDR1 SGHDT and CDR2 YYEEEE. Trimming cost V 4 bases and J 1 base, with 9 bases left between them. The CDR3 covers 14 residues. This CDR3 is CASSLGGSNQPQHF. The CDR3 coding sequence is TGTGCCAGCAGCCTGGGCGGGAGCAATCAGCCCCAGCATTTT. Using reference TRBV5-6 and TRBJ1-5 for the parts outside the CDR3, the full variable domain is DAGVTQSPTHLIKTRGQQVTLRCSPKSGHDTVSWYQQALGQGPQFIFQYYEEEERQRGNFPDRFSGHQFPNYSSELNVNALLLGDSALYLCASSLGGSNQPQHFGDGTRLSIL.

This clone has just one count. The rearrangement joins TRBV9 to TRBJ2-2, with a possible D match to TRBD1 (6 bases). Germline assignment: CDR1 SGDLS and CDR2 YYNGEE. The V end was cut by 0 bases, the J end by 2 bases, with 11 bases between. The length of the CDR3 is 16 residues. The CDR3 DNA follows: TGTGCCAGCAGCGTAGGTGGGGGCCTTAACACCGGGGAGCTGTTTTTT. Translating gives CASSVGGGLNTGELFF.

The chain recombines TRBV14 with TRBJ2-1, with 7 bases fitting TRBD2. The CDR3 is 16 residues long. V shed 0 bases, J shed 3 bases, and the junction held 5 bases outside the gene matches. Per the germline V gene, CDR1 is SGHDN and CDR2 is FVKESK. The DNA of the CDR3 is TGTGCCAGCAGCCAAGAAAGGCGGGAGAACTACAATGAGCAGTTCTTC. This gives the protein CASSQERRENYNEQFF.

The CDR3 sequence is CASSFVVGTGSHEQYF. CDR3 nucleotides: TGTGCCAGCAGTTTCGTTGTGGGGACAGGATCCCACGAGCAGTACTTC. This chain links TRBV28 with TRBJ2-7; TRBD1 matches at 8 bases. Germline CDR1 MDHEN, CDR2 SYDVKM. The CDR3 contains 16 residues. V gave up 3 bases and J gave up 5 bases; unmatched junction bases: 12.

V and J are TRBV30 and TRBJ1-5; 8 bases line up with TRBD1. V gave up 4 bases and J gave up 6 bases; unmatched junction bases: 5. The CDR3 totals 13 residues. Germline assignment: CDR1 GTSNPN and CDR2 SVGIG (reference sequence). CDR3 bases: TGTGCCTGGACCGCAGGGGGCCTTCAGCCCCAGCATTTT. Its protein is CAWTAGGLQPQHF.

The count of this clone is one. The junction and the germline gene differ at one end; a read error may be behind it. This rearrangement joins TRBV14 to TRBJ2-7; tentative D call: TRBD2 (5 bases). The germline V gene has CDR1 SGHDN and CDR2 FVKESK. This CDR3 contains 12 residues. The CDR3 is CASGQVGSEQYF. CDR3 nucleotides: TGTGCCAGCGGCCAAGTGGGGAGCGAGCAGTACTTC.

A few counts support this clone. The CDR3 reads CASSPIFRQGNTEAFF. CDR3 nucleotide sequence: TGTGCCAGCAGTCCAATATTTCGACAGGGGAACACTGAAGCTTTCTTT. The rearrangement joins TRBV27 to TRBJ1-1, with 7 bases identical to TRBD1. J lost 1 base, V lost 5 bases, and 10 bases had no gene match. The CDR3 has 16 amino acids. The germline V gene has CDR1 MNHEY and CDR2 SMNVEV (reference sequence).

V is TRBV7-9 and J is TRBJ2-7; 10 bases agree with TRBD2. Germline CDR1 is SEHNR and CDR2 is FQNEAQ (reference sequence). The CDR3 is 15 residues long. Trimming removed 5 bases from V and 6 bases from J; junction bases left unmatched: 10. CDR3 sequence (DNA): TGTGCCAGCAGCCGCGCACTAGCGGGAACCATCGAGCAGTACTTC. Encoded protein: CASSRALAGTIEQYF. Drawing the rest from reference TRBV7-9 and TRBJ2-7, the complete variable domain is DTGVSQNPRHKITKRGQNVTFRCDPISEHNRLYWYRQTLGQGPEFLTYFQNEAQLEKSRLLSDRFSAERPKGSFSTLEIQRTEQGDSAMYLCASSRALAGTIEQYFGPGTRLTVT.

This clone has a handful of counts. The chain employs TRBV6-1 and TRBJ2-2, with a weak D call TRBD1 (6 bases). CDR3 length: 15 residues. The V gene lost 4 bases and the J gene lost 1 base, with 10 bases spanning the gap. The germline CDR1 and CDR2 sequences are MNHNS and SASEGT. CDR3 in DNA: TGTGCCAGCAGTGTCGTACAGGGGAACACCGGGGAGCTGTTTTTT. Its protein product is CASSVVQGNTGELFF.

The V call is TRBV7-9, the J call TRBJ1-1; tentative D call: TRBD1 (5 bases). Trimming took off 5 bases at V and 3 bases at J, with 16 bases between the two ends. The germline V gene has CDR1 SEHNR and CDR2 FQNEAQ (reference sequence). The CDR3 is 15 residues long. The CDR3 sequence is CASSRQGGRDTEAFF. In nucleotides, the CDR3 is TGTGCCAGCAGCAGGCAGGGAGGGCGCGACACTGAAGCTTTCTTT.

This chain connects TRBV7-6 to TRBJ2-7, with 9 nucleotides matching TRBD1. Germline CDR1 SGHVS, CDR2 FNYEAQ. V dropped 0 bases and J dropped 6; count of bases not matched to a gene: 3. The CDR3 sequence is 14 residues long. CDR3 sequence: CASSLAQGATEQYF. The DNA of the CDR3 is TGTGCCAGCAGCTTAGCACAGGGGGCTACCGAGCAGTACTTC. The whole variable domain, filled in from reference TRBV7-6 and TRBJ2-7, reads GAGVSQSPRYKVTKRGQDVALRCDPISGHVSLYWYRQALGQGPEFLTYFNYEAQQDKSGLPNDRFSAERPEGSISTLTIQRTEQRDSAMYRCASSLAQGATEQYFGPGTRLTVT.

The chain is built from TRBV6-6 and TRBJ2-3; 11 nucleotides align to TRBD2. The germline gives CDR1 MNHNY, CDR2 SVGAGI (reference sequence). V lost 7 bases to trimming and J lost 0 bases; unmatched junction nucleotides: 6. The CDR3 length is 16 residues. The CDR3 sequence: CASTHGTSGSTDTQYF. The DNA for the CDR3 is TGTGCCAGCACCCACGGGACTAGCGGTAGCACAGATACGCAGTATTTT.

The V call is TRBV30, the J call TRBJ1-5, with 10 bases that match TRBD1. CDR1 GTSNPN and CDR2 SVGIG come from the germline V gene (reference sequence). Trimming cost V 3 bases and J 2 bases; bases outside gene matches: 13. The CDR3 has 18 residues. CDR3 residues: CAWRGMGTGVLGNQPQHF. Here the CDR3 DNA reads TGTGCCTGGAGGGGGATGGGGACAGGGGTGTTAGGCAATCAGCCCCAGCATTTT.

This rearrangement joins TRBV19 to TRBJ1-1, with 7 positions matching TRBD1. The germline V gene encodes CDR1 LNHDA and CDR2 SQIVND (reference sequence). The CDR3 contains 15 residues. V gave up 5 bases and J gave up 4 bases; unmatched junction bases: 10. DNA for the CDR3: TGTGCCAGTAGTGACTCTTACAGGGGCGGCACTGAAGCTTTCTTT. It codes for CASSDSYRGGTEAFF.

This chain joins TRBV19 and TRBJ2-2, with D perhaps TRBD2 (5 bases). The germline gives CDR1 LNHDA, CDR2 SQIVND (reference sequence). This CDR3 region has 14 residues. Trimming stripped 3 bases from V and 1 base from J, with 6 bases between. The CDR3 sequence: CASSMEVNTGELFF. The CDR3 DNA follows: TGTGCCAGTAGTATGGAGGTGAACACCGGGGAGCTGTTTTTT.

CDR3 DNA: TGTGCCAGCAGCCAAGGGACTAGGAGCACAGATACGCAGTATTTT. It is translated as CASSQGTRSTDTQYF. The V gene is TRBV14, the J gene TRBJ2-3; the match to TRBD2 covers 7 bases. CDR1 is SGHDN, CDR2 FVKESK, per germline. The CDR3 is 15 amino acids. J gave up 0 bases and V 1 base, and 1 base lay outside the gene matches. The full variable domain, in which reference TRBV14 and TRBJ2-3 provide the parts outside the CDR3, is EAGVTQFPSHSVIEKGQTVTLRCDPISGHDNLYWYRRVMGKEIKFLLHFVKESKQDESGMPNNRFLAERTGGTYSTLKVQPAELEDSGVYFCASSQGTRSTDTQYFGPGTRLTVL.

The CDR3 spells CASSPLISNEQFF. The DNA of the CDR3 is TGTGCCAGCTCACCATTGATCAGCAATGAGCAGTTCTTC. This chain joins TRBV18 and TRBJ2-1, with D hard to call. The germline V gene has CDR1 KGHSH and CDR2 LQKENI. This CDR3 contains 13 residues. The ends were cut back, 2 bases at V and 6 bases at J, with 8 bases in the middle. Using reference TRBV18 and TRBJ2-1 for the parts outside the CDR3, the full variable domain is NAGVMQNPRHLVRRRGQEARLRCSPMKGHSHVYWYRQLPEEGLKFMVYLQKENIIDESGMPKERFSAEFPKEGPSILRIQQVVRGDSAAYFCASSPLISNEQFFGPGTRLTVL.

The genes are TRBV5-5 and TRBJ2-7; 12 bases map to TRBD1. CDR3 length equals 15 residues. Germline values: CDR1 SGHKS, CDR2 YYEKEE (reference sequence). The V and J ends lost 3 bases and 7 bases, in that order; junction bases with no gene match: 8. The CDR3 DNA reads as TGTGCCAGCAGCTCACCGGGACAGGGGGCGCGGGAGCAGTACTTC. This encodes CASSSPGQGAREQYF.